The present T cell receptor beta chain was sequenced within a study of T cell responses to AZD1222 COVID-19 vaccine. Study-wide findings and caveats: Increased Spike-specific TCR breadth and depth were observed after two AZD1222 doses.

The data were produced by immunoSEQ multiplex PCR, yet TCRdb's version contains in-frame clones alone and is incomplete. The sample holds approximately 180,000 clones, about nine tenths seen once. With 2 bases removed from V and 1 base from J, the gap between germline ends came to 14 bases. From germline, CDR1 is SEHNR and CDR2 FQNEAQ (reference sequence). CDR3 length equals 16 residues. Note on this clone: What it binds is not known.

This clonotype was sampled from an adult in good health. V and J are TRBV7-9 and TRBJ1-2; D is unclear. This sample comprised peripheral blood, obtained on day 0 of AZD1222 vaccination. The CDR3 DNA is TGTGCCAGCAGCTTATGGGCTGGGCCGGTTAACTATGGCTACACCTTC. This gives the protein CASSLWAGPVNYGYTF.